This TCR beta chain came from a study of T cell changes during pregnancy in multiple sclerosis. The data were produced by immunoSEQ multiplex PCR, yet TCRdb's version contains in-frame clones alone and is incomplete. The table records about 70,000 clones, around 94% of them present only once. Germline lookup yields CDR1 MGHDK and CDR2 SYGVNS. The CDR3 extends over 14 amino acids. V shed 1 base and J shed 1 base, with 7 bases lying between them. The chain uses TRBV25-1 and TRBJ1-1; D is unresolved. The source was peripheral blood, collected in the third trimester of pregnancy. The receptor was derived from a female donor with multiple sclerosis, enrolled in a pregnancy study. Written as DNA, the CDR3 is TGTGCCAGCAGTGAATTGGCACCGAACACTGAAGCTTTCTTT. This translates into CASSELAPNTEAFF. Together with reference TRBV25-1 and TRBJ1-1, the CDR3 gives the full variable domain: EADIYQTPRYLVIGTGKKITLECSQTMGHDKMYWYQQDPGMELHLIHYSYGVNSTEKGDLSSESTVSRIRTEHFPLTLESARPSHTSQYLCASSELAPNTEAFFGQGTRLTVV.